This is a list of T cell receptor beta chains from one sample in a study of cytomegalovirus exposure and HLA in healthy donors. Some clones are missing from TCRdb's copy, which holds only in-frame ones; the method was immunoSEQ multiplex PCR. Found here are 150,000 to 200,000 clones, approximately 80% of them singletons; the top ten hold roughly 7%. The sequenced material came from PBMCs. The receptors were sampled from a man aged 18 to 29 in good health and CMV-seropositive. CDR3s include the opening cysteine and the closing phenylalanine or tryptophan. A D gene is named only where the DNA matches it firmly. Expanded clones are given a class, and other clones once, few, many or no size at all.

abundance: few
v_gene: TRBV7-9
d_gene: NA
j_gene: TRBJ2-2
CDR3nt: TGTGCCAGCAGCCGCGGTGCGCAGGGTGTCGGGGAGCTGTTTTTT
CDR3aa: CASSRGAQGVGELFF

abundance: once
v_gene: TRBV28
d_gene: NA
j_gene: TRBJ1-5
CDR3nt: TGTGCCAGCAGTTTATCTCCCTGGACTGATAGCAATCAGCCCCAGCATTTT
CDR3aa: CASSLSPWTDSNQPQHF

abundance: NA
v_gene: TRBV4-2
d_gene: TRBD2
j_gene: TRBJ2-3
CDR3nt: TGTGCCAGCAGCCAAGTCCGGGAGGGCACAGATACGCAGTATTTT
CDR3aa: CASSQVREGTDTQYF

abundance: few
v_gene: TRBV7-2
d_gene: TRBD1
j_gene: TRBJ1-2
CDR3nt: TGTGCCAGCAGCTTAGCAGGGGGCGGCTACACCTTC
CDR3aa: CASSLAGGGYTF

abundance: NA
v_gene: TRBV30
d_gene: NA
j_gene: TRBJ2-1
CDR3nt: TGTGCCTGGAGTAGCCTGGGGGCCGGCGACAATGAGCAGTTCTTC
CDR3aa: CAWSSLGAGDNEQFF

abundance: NA
v_gene: TRBV11-2
d_gene: NA
j_gene: TRBJ1-1
CDR3nt: TGTGCCAGCCGACAAAGCATAGCTGAAGCTTTCTTT
CDR3aa: CASRQSIAEAFF

abundance: once
v_gene: TRBV30
d_gene: TRBD1
j_gene: TRBJ1-1
CDR3nt: TGTGCCGGCAGGACAGGGGAGTACACTGAAGCTTTCTTT
CDR3aa: CAGRTGEYTEAFF

abundance: NA
v_gene: TRBV6-4
d_gene: NA
j_gene: TRBJ2-3
CDR3nt: TGTGCCAGCAGCCCGCAGTCTTCCACAGATACGCAGTATTTT
CDR3aa: CASSPQSSTDTQYF

abundance: NA
v_gene: TRBV7-9
d_gene: TRBD2
j_gene: TRBJ2-5
CDR3nt: TGTGCCAGCAGCAGACTAGCGGTCACCCAAGAGACCCAGTACTTC
CDR3aa: CASSRLAVTQETQYF

abundance: NA
v_gene: TRBV25-1
d_gene: TRBD1
j_gene: TRBJ1-2
CDR3nt: TGTGCCAGCAGTGCGATGGACAGGGGACTGGATGGCTACACCTTC
CDR3aa: CASSAMDRGLDGYTF

abundance: NA
v_gene: TRBV2
d_gene: NA
j_gene: TRBJ2-3
CDR3nt: TGTGCCAGCAGTGACAGGGCGGGCACAGATACGCAGTATTTT
CDR3aa: CASSDRAGTDTQYF

abundance: once
v_gene: TRBV7-8
d_gene: NA
j_gene: TRBJ2-7
CDR3nt: TGTGCCAGCAGCTCCGCGGGACAGAACTACGAGCAGTACTTC
CDR3aa: CASSSAGQNYEQYF

abundance: NA
v_gene: TRBV7-6
d_gene: NA
j_gene: TRBJ2-7
CDR3nt: TGTGCCAGCAGCCCCATAGCGGATAGCTCCTACGAGCAGTACTTC
CDR3aa: CASSPIADSSYEQYF

abundance: few
v_gene: TRBV7-2
d_gene: NA
j_gene: TRBJ2-5
CDR3nt: TGTGCCAGCAGCTTAATACGGAGAGGGGGTAGTGAGACCCAGTACTTC
CDR3aa: CASSLIRRGGSETQYF

abundance: once
v_gene: TRBV6-5
d_gene: TRBD1
j_gene: TRBJ2-7
CDR3nt: TGTGCCACTCAGACAGGGGGGCTCTCCTACGAGCAGTACTTC
CDR3aa: CATQTGGLSYEQYF

abundance: NA
v_gene: TRBV7-9
d_gene: NA
j_gene: TRBJ2-7
CDR3nt: TGTGCCAGCAGCCCTGGGGGAGCGTCGGGAGAGGAGAACTTC
CDR3aa: CASSPGGASGEENF

abundance: NA
v_gene: TRBV6-5
d_gene: TRBD2
j_gene: TRBJ2-1
CDR3nt: TGTGCCAGGGGACTAGCGGGAGACTCCGAGCAGTTCTTC
CDR3aa: CARGLAGDSEQFF

abundance: NA
v_gene: TRBV28
d_gene: NA
j_gene: TRBJ1-5
CDR3nt: TGTGCCAGCAACCAAGGGAGTAATCAGCCCCAGCATTTT
CDR3aa: CASNQGSNQPQHF

abundance: NA
v_gene: TRBV5-1
d_gene: NA
j_gene: TRBJ2-7
CDR3nt: TGCGCCAGCAGCCCGGACAGTCCGGGCTACGAGCAGTACTTC
CDR3aa: CASSPDSPGYEQYF

abundance: NA
v_gene: TRBV2
d_gene: NA
j_gene: TRBJ1-2
CDR3nt: TGTGCCAGCACCCCATCCCCGGCAGGGCCCACCCTTGACTATGGCTACACCTTC
CDR3aa: CASTPSPAGPTLDYGYTF

abundance: NA
v_gene: TRBV4-2
d_gene: NA
j_gene: TRBJ2-1
CDR3nt: TGTGCCAGCAGCCGCGTCCCGGGGGAGAATGAGCAGTTCTTC
CDR3aa: CASSRVPGENEQFF

abundance: NA
v_gene: TRBV18
d_gene: TRBD2
j_gene: TRBJ2-1
CDR3nt: TGTGCCAGCTCACCTAAACCGGGACTAGCGGGACCGGACGAGCAGTTCTTC
CDR3aa: CASSPKPGLAGPDEQFF

abundance: NA
v_gene: TRBV30
d_gene: TRBD2
j_gene: TRBJ2-5
CDR3nt: TGTGCCTGGAGTGTAAATAGCGGGGAAGAGACCCAGTACTTC
CDR3aa: CAWSVNSGEETQYF

abundance: NA
v_gene: TRBV18
d_gene: TRBD2
j_gene: TRBJ2-1
CDR3nt: TGTGCCAGCTCAACCATCCCGTTGGCGGGTAGCGGGGCGAGCTCCTACAATGAGCAGTTCTTC
CDR3aa: CASSTIPLAGSGASSYNEQFF

abundance: NA
v_gene: TRBV28
d_gene: NA
j_gene: TRBJ1-5
CDR3nt: TGTGCCAGCAGTTGGAAGACATGGTATAGCAATCAGCCCCAGCATTTT
CDR3aa: CASSWKTWYSNQPQHF

abundance: NA
v_gene: TRBV6-5
d_gene: TRBD1
j_gene: TRBJ2-1
CDR3nt: TGTGCCAGCAGTTGGACAGGGGGCTCTGACAATGAGCAGTTCTTC
CDR3aa: CASSWTGGSDNEQFF

abundance: once
v_gene: TRBV6-1
d_gene: NA
j_gene: TRBJ2-3
CDR3nt: TGTGCCAGCAGCGCAAGCGTGGTTAGAGAGAGTACGCAGTATTTT
CDR3aa: CASSASVVRESTQYF

abundance: NA
v_gene: TRBV5-1
d_gene: TRBD2
j_gene: TRBJ2-2
CDR3nt: TGCGCCAGCAGCTTGGATAGCGGGCCCGGGGAGCTGTTTTTT
CDR3aa: CASSLDSGPGELFF